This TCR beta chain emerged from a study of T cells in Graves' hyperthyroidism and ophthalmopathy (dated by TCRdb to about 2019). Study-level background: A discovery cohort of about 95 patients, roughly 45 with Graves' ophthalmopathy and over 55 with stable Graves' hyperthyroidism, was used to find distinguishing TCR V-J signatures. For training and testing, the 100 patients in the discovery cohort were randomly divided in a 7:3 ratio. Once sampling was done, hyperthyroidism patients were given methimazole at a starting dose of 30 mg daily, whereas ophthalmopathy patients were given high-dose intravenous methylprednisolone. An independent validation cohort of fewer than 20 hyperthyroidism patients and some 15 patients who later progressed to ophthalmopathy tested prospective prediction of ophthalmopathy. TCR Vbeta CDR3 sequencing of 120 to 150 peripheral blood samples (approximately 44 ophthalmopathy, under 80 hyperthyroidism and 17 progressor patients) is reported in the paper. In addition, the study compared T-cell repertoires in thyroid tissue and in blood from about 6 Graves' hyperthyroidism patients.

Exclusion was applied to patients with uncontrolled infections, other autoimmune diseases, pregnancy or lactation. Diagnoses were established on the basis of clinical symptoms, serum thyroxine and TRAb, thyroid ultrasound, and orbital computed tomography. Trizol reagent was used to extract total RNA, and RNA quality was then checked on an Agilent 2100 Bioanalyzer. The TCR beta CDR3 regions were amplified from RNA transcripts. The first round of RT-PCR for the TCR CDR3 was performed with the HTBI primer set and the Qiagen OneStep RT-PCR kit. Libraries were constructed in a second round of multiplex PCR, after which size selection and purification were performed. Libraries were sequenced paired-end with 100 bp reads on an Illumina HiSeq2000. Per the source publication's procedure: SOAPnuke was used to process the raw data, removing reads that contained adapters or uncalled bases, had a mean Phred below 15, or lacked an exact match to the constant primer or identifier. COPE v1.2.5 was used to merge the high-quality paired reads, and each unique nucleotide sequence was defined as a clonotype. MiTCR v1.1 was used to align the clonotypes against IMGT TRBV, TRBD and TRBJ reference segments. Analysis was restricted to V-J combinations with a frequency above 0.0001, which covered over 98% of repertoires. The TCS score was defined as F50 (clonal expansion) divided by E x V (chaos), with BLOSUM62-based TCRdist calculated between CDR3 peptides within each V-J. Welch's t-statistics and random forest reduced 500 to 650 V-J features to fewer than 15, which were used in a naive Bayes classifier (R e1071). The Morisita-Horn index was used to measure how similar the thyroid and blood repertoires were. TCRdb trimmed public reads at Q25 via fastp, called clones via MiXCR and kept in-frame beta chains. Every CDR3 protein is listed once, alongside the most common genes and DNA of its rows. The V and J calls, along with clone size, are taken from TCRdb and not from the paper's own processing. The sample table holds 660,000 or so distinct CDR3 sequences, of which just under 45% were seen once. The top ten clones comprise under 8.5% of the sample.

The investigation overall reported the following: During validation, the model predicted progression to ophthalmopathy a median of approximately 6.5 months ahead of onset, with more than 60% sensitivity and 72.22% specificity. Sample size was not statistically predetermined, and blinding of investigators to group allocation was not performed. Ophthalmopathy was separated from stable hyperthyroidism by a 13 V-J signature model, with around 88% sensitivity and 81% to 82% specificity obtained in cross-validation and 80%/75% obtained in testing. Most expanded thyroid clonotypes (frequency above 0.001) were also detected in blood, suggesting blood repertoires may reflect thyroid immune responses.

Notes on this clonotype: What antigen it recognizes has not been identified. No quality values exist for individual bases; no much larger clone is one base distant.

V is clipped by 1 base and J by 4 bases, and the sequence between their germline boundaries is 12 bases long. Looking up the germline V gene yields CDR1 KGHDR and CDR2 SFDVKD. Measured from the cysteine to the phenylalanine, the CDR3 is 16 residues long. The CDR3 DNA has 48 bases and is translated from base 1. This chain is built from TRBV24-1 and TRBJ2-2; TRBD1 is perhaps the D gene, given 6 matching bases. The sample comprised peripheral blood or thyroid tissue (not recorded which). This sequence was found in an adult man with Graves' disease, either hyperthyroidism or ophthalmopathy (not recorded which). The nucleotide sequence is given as TGTGCCACCAGTGATTTAGCTCAGGGGATCACCGGGGAGCTGTTTTTT. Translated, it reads CATSDLAQGITGELFF.